These 27 T cell receptor beta chains came from one sample sequenced in a study of shared clonotypes between healthy human individuals. Positively selected for CCR7, the CD45RO-negative cells used as naive CD8 cells excluded terminally differentiated effector memory CD45RA+ cells. Method: immunoSEQ multiplex PCR; TCRdb's copy keeps in-frame clones and lacks some. The sample comprises some 2.1 million clones, approximately 94% of which are singletons, and 0.9% to 1.4% rests with the top ten. Sequencing was done on a sample of naive CD8+ T cells sorted from blood. These receptors all come from a man between 18 and 29 years old in good health.

The chain carries TRBV29-1 and TRBJ2-7; 8 bases fit TRBD1. Germline V CDR1 and CDR2: SQVTM, ANQGSEA. This CDR3 comprises 15 residues. The junction had 8 bases not matched to a gene; V was cut back by 3 bases and J by 1 base. The CDR3, as DNA: TGCAGCGTTGAGGAGGGACAGGCCCTATCCTACGAGCAGTACTTC. Its translation is CSVEEGQALSYEQYF.

The chain carries TRBV10-3 and TRBJ2-7, with D perhaps assigned TRBD1 or TRBD2 (6 bases each). The CDR3 length is 17 residues. Trimming took off 2 bases at V and 1 base at J, with 18 bases between the two ends. Germline-derived CDR1 and CDR2 are ENHRY and SYGVKD. The CDR3 nucleotides are TGTGCCATCAGTGAGAGCTGGAGGGACACCATTTCCTACGAGCAGTACTTC. Protein: CAISESWRDTISYEQYF.

This clone was observed once. This rearrangement joins TRBV9 to TRBJ1-5; D is perhaps TRBD1 (6 bases). CDR3 length: 16 amino acids. Germline values: CDR1 SGDLS, CDR2 YYNGEE. Trimming left V 3 bases short and J 3 bases short, with 16 bases between. The CDR3 protein is CASSDGGGFNNQPQHF. The CDR3 DNA is TGTGCCAGCAGCGACGGAGGGGGGTTTAACAATCAGCCCCAGCATTTT.

V gene TRBV30 combines with J gene TRBJ2-5; D might be TRBD1 (5 bases). The CDR3 covers 12 residues. The V end was cut by 2 bases, the J end by 4 bases, with 8 bases between. Germline V gene lookup returns CDR1 GTSNPN and CDR2 SVGIG (reference sequence). CDR3 sequence reads: CAWSYQGETQYF. CDR3 in DNA: TGTGCCTGGAGTTACCAGGGAGAGACCCAGTACTTC.

The J gene is TRBJ1-2, the V gene TRBV10-3; D gene uncertain. The CDR3 runs to 14 residues. V shed 2 bases and J shed 6 bases, with 13 bases lying between them. Germline V gives CDR1 ENHRY, CDR2 SYGVKD. CDR3 in amino acids: CAISEGSGSHGYTF. Here the CDR3 DNA reads TGTGCCATCAGTGAGGGTAGCGGGAGCCATGGCTACACCTTC.

Regarding this clone: Other nucleotide sequences from this sample produce the same CDR3. V is TRBV7-9 and J is TRBJ2-5; D is unresolved. With 0 bases removed from V and 2 bases from J, the gap between germline ends came to 4 bases. In germline, CDR1 is SEHNR, CDR2 FQNEAQ (reference sequence). The CDR3 contains 13 residues. The CDR3 DNA sequence: TGTGCCAGCAGCTTAGCGGCACAAGAGACCCAGTACTTC. Its translation: CASSLAAQETQYF.

The chain carries TRBV7-2 and TRBJ1-1; tentative D call: TRBD1 (5 bases). This CDR3 has 15 amino acids. Trimming took off 2 bases at V and 2 bases at J, with 12 bases between the two ends. In germline, CDR1 is SGHTA, CDR2 FQGNSA. The CDR3 loop is CASSLPTGVNTEAFF. The CDR3 DNA sequence: TGTGCCAGCAGCTTACCGACGGGGGTAAACACTGAAGCTTTCTTT.

The J gene is TRBJ2-3, the V gene TRBV6-1; possibly TRBD1 or TRBD2 for D (5 bases each). Trimming pared 1 base from V and 2 bases from J, leaving 13 bases between. This CDR3 is 16 amino acids long. Germline loops: CDR1 MNHNS, CDR2 SASEGT. CDR3 sequence reads: CASSEVGETNTDTQYF. CDR3 in DNA: TGTGCCAGCAGTGAAGTAGGGGAGACCAACACAGATACGCAGTATTTT.

This clone was recorded many times. The gene calls are TRBV30 and TRBJ1-1, with unresolved D. Germline CDR1 reads GTSNPN; CDR2 reads SVGIG (reference sequence). V lost 3 bases to trimming and J lost 1 base, with 9 bases between them. The CDR3 extends over 13 amino acids. CDR3: CAWRGRANTEAFF. The CDR3 DNA follows: TGTGCCTGGAGAGGTAGGGCGAACACTGAAGCTTTCTTT.

This clone was observed once. The rearrangement links TRBV6-1 to TRBJ1-5; 8 bases line up with TRBD1. The ends lost 8 bases at V and 5 bases at J; junction bases unmatched: 11. Germline loops: CDR1 MNHNS, CDR2 SASEGT. This CDR3 region has 15 residues. The CDR3 sequence is CASHPDRGLHQPQHF. The CDR3 DNA sequence: TGTGCCAGCCACCCAGACAGGGGCCTGCATCAGCCCCAGCATTTT.

The genes are TRBV29-1 and TRBJ2-1; 10 bases agree with TRBD1. Trimming cost V 0 bases and J 5 bases; bases outside gene matches: 1. The CDR3 runs 14 residues. Germline assignment: CDR1 SQVTM and CDR2 ANQGSEA. The CDR3 nucleotides are TGCAGCGTTGAAGATGGGACAGGGGACAATGAGCAGTTCTTC. Translation: CSVEDGTGDNEQFF.

V usage is TRBV14 and J usage is TRBJ2-7; D is undetermined. The germline V and J ends were trimmed by 4 bases and 2 bases, with 9 bases remaining between them. Per the germline V gene, CDR1 is SGHDN and CDR2 is FVKESK. The CDR3 spans 13 residues. The CDR3 nucleotides are TGTGCCAGCAGCCCAGGAAACGCCTACGAGCAGTACTTC. Encoded protein: CASSPGNAYEQYF.

The chain couples TRBV7-2 to TRBJ1-2; no reliable D call. The V gene lost 3 bases and the J gene lost 1 base, with 9 bases spanning the gap. This CDR3 is built from 14 residues. Germline CDR1 and CDR2: SGHTA and FQGNSA. CDR3 in amino acids: CASSFGQDNYGYTF. In DNA, the CDR3 is TGTGCCAGCAGCTTTGGCCAGGATAACTATGGCTACACCTTC. The full variable domain, with the rest looked up from reference TRBV7-2 and TRBJ1-2, is GAGVSQSPSNKVTEKGKDVELRCDPISGHTALYWYRQSLGQGLEFLIYFQGNSAPDKSGLPSDRFSAERTGGSVSTLTIQRTQQEDSAVYLCASSFGQDNYGYTFGSGTRLTVV.

This chain joins TRBV14 and TRBJ2-2; D might be TRBD1 (6 bases). With 4 bases removed from V and 5 bases from J, the gap between germline ends came to 8 bases. Germline V gene lookup returns CDR1 SGHDN and CDR2 FVKESK. The CDR3 covers 13 residues. CDR3 sequence: CASSPGVTGELFF. The CDR3 DNA reads as TGTGCCAGCAGCCCAGGGGTGACCGGGGAGCTGTTTTTT.

The J gene is TRBJ2-1, the V gene TRBV29-1, with a weak D call TRBD2 (5 bases). The ends were cut back, 4 bases at V and 5 bases at J, with 12 bases in the middle. The CDR3 is 13 residues long. Germline V lookup: CDR1 SQVTM, CDR2 ANQGSEA. The chain's CDR3 is CSVVAAVDNEQFF. CDR3 coding DNA: TGCAGCGTTGTTGCAGCGGTAGACAATGAGCAGTTCTTC.

The chain is built from TRBV6-1 and TRBJ1-6; D is ambiguous. Germline assignment: CDR1 MNHNS and CDR2 SASEGT. The CDR3 is 14 amino acids. V lost 6 bases and J lost 0, with 6 bases in between. The CDR3 DNA reads as TGTGCCAGCAGGGATAGCTCCTATAATTCACCCCTCCACTTT. Translating gives CASRDSSYNSPLHF.

This chain connects TRBV10-2 to TRBJ1-5, with 8 bases aligning to TRBD1. Germline CDR1 WSHSY, CDR2 SAAADI. The trim removed 0 bases at V and 4 bases at J, leaving 5 bases unmatched. The CDR3 length is 16 residues. CDR3 sequence: CASSESRGQGNQPQHF. The CDR3, as DNA: TGCGCCAGCAGTGAGTCGAGAGGACAGGGTAATCAGCCCCAGCATTTT.

The genes are TRBV11-2 and TRBJ2-2; D remains unclear. V lost 2 bases and J 5 bases, leaving 18 bases between the germline ends. CDR1 is SGHAT and CDR2 is FQNNGV in the germline V gene. The CDR3 contains 17 residues. The CDR3 loop reads CASSLFTVELGTGELFF. The DNA for the CDR3 is TGTGCCAGCAGCTTATTTACTGTGGAATTGGGAACCGGGGAGCTGTTTTTT.

This chain links TRBV2 with TRBJ2-1, with 8 bases matching TRBD1. V trimming: 5 bases; J trimming: 1 base; junction bases outside the gene matches: 7. This CDR3 is built from 16 residues. The germline gives CDR1 SNHLY, CDR2 FYNNEI. The CDR3 DNA reads TGTGCCAGCAGTCCCCCAGGGGGCTATTCCTACAATGAGCAGTTCTTC. The encoded protein is CASSPPGGYSYNEQFF.

The chain combines TRBV9 with TRBJ2-5; 13 bases map to TRBD2. J lost 5 bases, V lost 4 bases, and 8 bases had no gene match. The germline V gene has CDR1 SGDLS and CDR2 YYNGEE. The length of the CDR3 is 16 residues. The CDR3 DNA follows: TGTGCCAGCAGCACCACTAGCGGGAGGGCCGGCGAGACCCAGTACTTC. Its protein product is CASSTTSGRAGETQYF. Full variable domain (rest looked up from reference TRBV9 and TRBJ2-5): DSGVTQTPKHLITATGQRVTLRCSPRSGDLSVYWYQQSLDQGLQFLIQYYNGEERAKGNILERFSAQQFPDLHSELNLSSLELGDSALYFCASSTTSGRAGETQYFGPGTRLLVL.

The chain carries TRBV28 and TRBJ1-5; maybe TRBD1 (6 bases). Germline values: CDR1 MDHEN, CDR2 SYDVKM. The CDR3 extends over 13 amino acids. Trimming shortened V by 10 bases and J by 7 bases, and 17 bases separated the two germline ends. In DNA, the CDR3 is TGTGCCACCACCCAGGGGTTCGGACAGCCCCAGCATTTT. Translated: CATTQGFGQPQHF.

The chain carries TRBV6-4 and TRBJ2-5; D is possibly TRBD2 (6 bases). The CDR3 is 14 residues long. The germline V gene has CDR1 MRHNA and CDR2 SNTAGT. Trimming shortened V by 10 bases and J by 2 bases, and 17 bases separated the two germline ends. This chain's CDR3 is CATSAGPGQETQYF. CDR3 in DNA: TGTGCCACCAGCGCGGGGCCGGGGCAAGAGACCCAGTACTTC.

The rearrangement joins TRBV10-3 to TRBJ2-7; D is possibly TRBD2 (6 bases). CDR3 length: 14 amino acids. V lost 9 bases and J lost 9, with 24 bases in between. The germline gives CDR1 ENHRY, CDR2 SYGVKD. The CDR3 bases are TGTGCCATAGCCCCGCTCGGGAGTGAAAGGAGGCAGTACTTC. Amino acids: CAIAPLGSERRQYF.

The chain carries TRBV6-5 and TRBJ2-7, with 10 bases fitting TRBD2. The germline gives CDR1 MNHEY, CDR2 SVGAGI. The CDR3 runs to 13 residues. V shed 6 bases, J shed 6 bases, and the junction held 5 bases outside the gene matches. CDR3 loop: CASRTSGFSEQYF. The CDR3 bases are TGTGCCAGCAGGACTAGCGGGTTTTCCGAGCAGTACTTC.

In regard to this clone: Other DNA sequences of this sample code for an identical CDR3. The V gene is TRBV9, the J gene TRBJ2-1; D may match TRBD1 or TRBD2 (5 bases each). Germline CDR1 and CDR2: SGDLS and YYNGEE. The V gene lost 2 bases and the J gene lost 0 bases, with 9 bases spanning the gap. The CDR3 length is 15 residues. The CDR3 protein is CASSVSGTSYNEQFF. The CDR3, as DNA: TGTGCCAGCAGCGTGTCAGGGACCTCCTACAATGAGCAGTTCTTC.

The chain joins TRBV28 to TRBJ2-5; D is perhaps TRBD2 (5 bases). Germline V gives CDR1 MDHEN, CDR2 SYDVKM. Trimming removed 5 bases at V and 1 base at J, with 8 bases between. The CDR3 contains 13 residues. CDR3 amino acids: CASSAAVQETQYF. CDR3 coding DNA: TGTGCCAGCAGTGCAGCGGTCCAAGAGACCCAGTACTTC.

Only one count was recorded for this clone. The chain carries TRBV4-3 and TRBJ2-1; D ambiguous. Trimming pared 0 bases from V and 9 bases from J, leaving 21 bases between. The germline CDR1 and CDR2 sequences are LGHNA and YSLEER. This CDR3 contains 17 residues. CDR3 sequence: CASSQEGEKLFYGEQFF. The DNA of the CDR3 is TGCGCCAGCAGCCAAGAGGGCGAGAAGCTTTTTTACGGTGAGCAGTTCTTC.